This TCR beta chain was sequenced for a study of cytomegalovirus exposure and HLA in healthy donors. Findings and caveats of the study: V- and J-gene trimming in TCR beta was tied to a missense DCLRE1C variant by an analysis performed later.

As for the donors, each was a healthy bone marrow donor. On this clone: Its antigen is still unknown.

Germline loops: CDR1 LNHDA, CDR2 SQIVND (reference sequence). The CDR3 is 12 residues long. Trimming shortened V by 1 base and J by 8 bases, and 8 bases separated the two germline ends. PCR primers comprised 60 Vbeta and 13 Jbeta primers. Generated by immunoSEQ multiplex PCR, the TCRdb table keeps only in-frame clones and is missing some. The sample comprises more than 95,000 clones, approximately 80% of which are singletons, and around 13% rests with the top ten. Sequences were obtained from PBMCs. The chain combines TRBV19 with TRBJ1-1; TRBD1 is a possible D gene (5 bases). The clonotype was recovered from a woman aged 40-49 years in good health and CMV-seropositive. Here the CDR3 DNA reads TGTGCCAGTAGTATAGCGTCAGGGGAAGCTTTCTTT. As protein: CASSIASGEAFF.